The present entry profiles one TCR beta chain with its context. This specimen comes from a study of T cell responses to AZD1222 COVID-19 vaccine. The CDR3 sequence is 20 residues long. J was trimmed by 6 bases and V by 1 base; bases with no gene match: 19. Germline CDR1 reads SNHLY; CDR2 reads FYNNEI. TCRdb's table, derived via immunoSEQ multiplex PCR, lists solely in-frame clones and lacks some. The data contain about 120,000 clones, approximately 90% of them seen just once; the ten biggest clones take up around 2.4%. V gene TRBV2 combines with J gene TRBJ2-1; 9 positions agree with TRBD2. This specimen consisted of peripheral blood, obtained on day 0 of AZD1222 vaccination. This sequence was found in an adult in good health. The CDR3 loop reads CASSEGIWRQEGLAPNEQFF. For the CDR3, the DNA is TGTGCCAGCAGTGAAGGGATATGGCGTCAGGAGGGACTAGCTCCCAATGAGCAGTTCTTC.